The clone carrying this TCR beta chain appeared a few times. This record comes from a study of metastatic and nonmetastatic thyroid tumors. MiXCR re-clonotyped the PCR reads for TCRdb. The sample has around 26,000 clones, roughly 20% seen once. All patients reached thyroid surgery having received no treatment beforehand. The CDR3 consists of 12 residues. Trimming removed 5 bases from V and 8 bases from J, with 12 bases in between. Germline CDR1 and CDR2: SGHNT and YENEEA. The genes are TRBV11-3 and TRBJ1-1; D possibly corresponds to TRBD1 (6 bases). The material sequenced was adjacent normal tissue. The origin of this receptor is a female donor with papillary thyroid cancer or a benign thyroid nodule (not recorded which). Some clones in this sample may be carry-over from other donors' samples. The CDR3 sequence: CASSARTGEAFF. CDR3 DNA: TGTGCCAGCAGCGCCCGAACAGGGGAAGCTTTCTTT.